The 15 T cell receptor beta chains in this list originate from one sample, sequenced in a study of blood T cell repertoires in COVID-19. Clones were sequenced by immunoSEQ multiplex PCR, and TCRdb holds only the in-frame ones, with some missing. Of about 250,000 clones listed, about 90% are singletons. The sample was peripheral blood. These receptors all come from a man aged 80 or over with acute or convalescent COVID-19.

This clone occurred once. The DNA of the CDR3 is TGCGCCAGCAGCTTGGTGTCACAGGGCAACTATGGCTACACCTTC. The encoded protein is CASSLVSQGNYGYTF. The rearrangement joins TRBV5-1 to TRBJ1-2; a weak D match, TRBD1 (6 bases). The V and J ends lost 0 bases and 2 bases respectively, with 11 bases between them. Germline assignment: CDR1 SGHRS and CDR2 YFSETQ. The CDR3 is 15 residues long.

The rearrangement links TRBV7-6 to TRBJ2-7; 12 bases are a match to TRBD2. The germline V gene encodes CDR1 SGHVS and CDR2 FNYEAQ. The CDR3 covers 14 residues. Losses at the gene ends were 5 bases for V and 5 bases for J; bases not matched to a gene: 4. CDR3 DNA: TGTGCCAGCAGCAGACTAGCGGGAGACCACGAGCAGTACTTC. Translation: CASSRLAGDHEQYF.

The V and J genes are TRBV28 and TRBJ2-7, with D maybe TRBD1 (5 bases). V was cut by 1 base and J by 3 bases, with 10 bases left in between. Germline CDR1 is MDHEN and CDR2 is SYDVKM. The CDR3 is made up of 14 amino acids. The CDR3 DNA reads TGTGCCAGCAGTTTATTTGGGGCGAACTACGAGCAGTACTTC. Residues: CASSLFGANYEQYF.

CDR3 bases: TGTGCCAGCAGCTCAGACGGAGATTCACCCCTCCACTTT. This gives the protein CASSSDGDSPLHF. The rearrangement links TRBV11-3 to TRBJ1-6; D unclear. This CDR3 region has 13 residues. CDR1 SGHNT and CDR2 YENEEA come from the germline V gene. V was pared by 4 bases and J by 8 bases, with 9 bases between.

V and J are TRBV10-1 and TRBJ1-2, with a weak D call TRBD1 (5 bases). Germline CDR1 WNHNN, CDR2 SYGVQD (reference sequence). CDR3 length equals 14 residues. V was cut by 4 bases and J by 8 bases, with 17 bases left in between. The CDR3 region is CASSGKATGGGYTF. The CDR3 DNA is TGCGCCAGCAGTGGTAAGGCTACGGGGGGAGGCTACACCTTC.

This clone was detected only once. The chain employs TRBV2 and TRBJ1-3; D perhaps matches TRBD1 (6 bases). Trimming cost V 4 bases and J 2 bases, with 9 bases left between them. CDR1 is SNHLY and CDR2 is FYNNEI in the germline V gene. The CDR3 is made up of 14 amino acids. CDR3 nucleotide sequence: TGTGCCAGCAGTGTAAACAGGGCTGGAAACACCATATATTTT. This gives the protein CASSVNRAGNTIYF.

V usage is TRBV7-2 and J usage is TRBJ2-7; the D gene is possibly TRBD2 (6 bases). The germline CDR1 and CDR2 sequences are SGHTA and FQGNSA. The V gene lost 5 bases and the J gene lost 4 bases, with 18 bases spanning the gap. The CDR3 runs 15 residues. The CDR3 nucleotides are TGTGCCAGCAGCCTCGAGCGGGTTGGCGTTTACGAGCAGTACTTC. Encoded protein: CASSLERVGVYEQYF.

This clone was picked up a small number of times. The chain joins TRBV7-2 to TRBJ1-5, with 7 bases fitting TRBD1. V lost 0 bases and J lost 3; bases outside the gene matches: 2. The CDR3 sequence is 15 residues long. CDR1 is SGHTA and CDR2 is FQGNSA in the germline V gene. The CDR3 sequence is CASSLAGGPNQPQHF. The CDR3 nucleotides read TGTGCCAGCAGCTTAGCAGGGGGCCCCAATCAGCCCCAGCATTTT. Full variable domain (remainder filled in from reference TRBV7-2 and TRBJ1-5): GAGVSQSPSNKVTEKGKDVELRCDPISGHTALYWYRQSLGQGLEFLIYFQGNSAPDKSGLPSDRFSAERTGGSVSTLTIQRTQQEDSAVYLCASSLAGGPNQPQHFGDGTRLSIL.

The genes are TRBV16 and TRBJ2-2, with D possibly being TRBD1 (6 bases). The V end lost 0 bases, the J end lost 4 bases, and 12 bases lay between the germline ends. Germline lookup yields CDR1 KGHSY and CDR2 FQNENV. The CDR3 runs 16 residues. The CDR3 loop reads CASSQSGRGSTGELFF. CDR3 nucleotides: TGTGCCAGCAGCCAATCAGGCAGGGGTTCCACCGGGGAGCTGTTTTTT.

This chain joins TRBV7-2 and TRBJ2-1, with 10 nucleotides matching TRBD2. This CDR3 has 14 residues. V dropped 5 bases and J dropped 8; count of bases not matched to a gene: 6. The germline gives CDR1 SGHTA, CDR2 FQGNSA. CDR3 in DNA: TGTGCCAGCAGCGAGGGACTAGCGAGCGATGAGCAGTTCTTC. Its protein product is CASSEGLASDEQFF.

CDR3 sequence (DNA): TGTGCCAGTAGCCCGGGAGCCTTGAACTATGGCTACACCTTC. This sequence encodes CASSPGALNYGYTF. This chain uses TRBV19 with TRBJ1-2; D is unresolved. The V and J ends lost 6 bases and 2 bases respectively, with 13 bases between them. CDR3 size: 14 residues. Germline V gene data show CDR1 as LNHDA and CDR2 as SQIVND (reference sequence).

The chain couples TRBV5-1 to TRBJ2-1; 11 bases fit TRBD2. Per the germline V gene, CDR1 is SGHRS and CDR2 is YFSETQ. Trimming removed 5 bases from V and 4 bases from J; junction bases left unmatched: 5. The CDR3 consists of 15 residues. DNA of the CDR3: TGCGCCAGCAGAATGACTAGCGGGGTTTACAATGAGCAGTTCTTC. Translating gives CASRMTSGVYNEQFF.

In nucleotides, the CDR3 is TGTGCCAGCAGTTTGAAGCTTAGCAATCAGCCCCAGCATTTT. Protein sequence: CASSLKLSNQPQHF. The chain combines TRBV28 with TRBJ1-5, with no clear D. V was cut by 3 bases and J by 0 bases, with 6 bases left in between. The CDR3 covers 14 residues. CDR1 and CDR2 (germline): MDHEN, SYDVKM.

The chain uses TRBV29-1 and TRBJ2-6, with TRBD1 as a possible D gene (6 bases). Germline values: CDR1 SQVTM, CDR2 ANQGSEA. The V end lost 2 bases, the J end lost 3 bases, and 14 bases lay between the germline ends. The CDR3 contains 16 residues. Here the CDR3 DNA reads TGCAGCGTTGAATTGTTCAGGGGAAATGGGGCCAACGTCCTGACTTTC. Translated: CSVELFRGNGANVLTF.

In its sample, this clone was seen once. The J gene is TRBJ2-3, the V gene TRBV5-5; 7 nucleotides line up with TRBD2. The CDR3 is made up of 15 amino acids. J was trimmed by 1 base and V by 5 bases; bases with no gene match: 7. Germline V gives CDR1 SGHKS, CDR2 YYEKEE (reference sequence). The CDR3 nucleotides read TGTGCCAGCAGGGGGAGGGGACCCCGCACAGATACGCAGTATTTT. This codes for CASRGRGPRTDTQYF.